This TCR beta chain was recorded in a study of blood T cells in healthy people across ages. This clonotype was recorded a few times. Next came a second PCR, run for about 6 to 12 cycles, which used a sample-barcoded 5' primer along with a J-beta primer mix. Each cDNA molecule received a tag from a template-switch adaptor that had 12 random nucleotides. MiXCR, run by TCRdb on the 5' RACE reads, gives a single entry per CDR3 protein. The data contain about 1.6 million distinct CDR3 sequences, roughly 30% of them singletons. V lost 4 bases to trimming and J lost 9 bases; unmatched junction nucleotides: 8. This CDR3 is built from 13 residues. Healthy Caucasian individuals from Russia aged about 6 to 90 were enrolled as donors. Total RNA, at least 6 micrograms per sample, came from PBMCs.

V usage is TRBV12-3 or TRBV12-4 and J usage is TRBJ2-5; 7 bases are a match to TRBD2. The source material was blood. The TCR originated in a woman in her thirties in good health. The CDR3 region is CASSSQRGQPQYF. CDR3 DNA sequence: TGTGCCAGCAGTTCCCAGCGGGGCCAGCCCCAGTACTTC.